Listed here are 30 T cell receptor beta chains from one sample, sequenced in a study of shared clonotypes between healthy human individuals. The assay was immunoSEQ multiplex PCR, and TCRdb's table has in-frame clones only and misses some. The repertoire includes under 2,500,000 clones, approximately 95% of them detected once, and 0.1% to 0.15% sits in the top ten. Sequenced sample: naive CD4+ T cells sorted from blood. Sample subset: CD45RA+ positively selected. Receptor source: a man between 18 and 35 years old in good health.

The J gene is TRBJ2-1, the V gene TRBV5-1; no reliable D call. The length of the CDR3 is 15 residues. The germline CDR1 and CDR2 sequences are SGHRS and YFSETQ. Trimming pared 0 bases from V and 10 bases from J, leaving 17 bases between. CDR3 loop: CASSLVGLDKGEQFF. The DNA for the CDR3 is TGCGCCAGCAGCTTGGTCGGTCTCGATAAAGGGGAGCAGTTCTTC.

The chain employs TRBV6-6 and TRBJ2-7; TRBD1 might be the D (6 bases). The V gene's germline CDR1 is MNHNY and CDR2 SVGAGI (reference sequence). The CDR3 loop spans 14 amino acids. The V end was cut by 0 bases, the J end by 4 bases, with 10 bases between. The DNA of the CDR3 is TGTGCCAGCAGTTACTCGGTACAGGGTTACGAGCAGTACTTC. Encoded protein: CASSYSVQGYEQYF.

The J gene is TRBJ2-5, the V gene TRBV6-5; D is perhaps TRBD1 (5 bases). This CDR3 is built from 10 residues. Trimming removed 7 bases from V and 5 bases from J, with 5 bases in between. Looked up from germline, CDR1 is MNHEY and CDR2 is SVGAGI. DNA for the CDR3: TGTGCCAGCAAGGGGGAGACCCAGTACTTC. This gives the protein CASKGETQYF.

The J gene is TRBJ1-4, the V gene TRBV5-6; D gene uncertain. Germline V gives CDR1 SGHDT, CDR2 YYEEEE. The length of the CDR3 is 16 residues. Trimming removed 5 bases at V and 3 bases at J, with 17 bases between. The CDR3 region is CASSLEGRRANEKLFF. The CDR3 DNA sequence: TGTGCCAGCAGTCTGGAAGGACGCAGAGCTAATGAAAAACTGTTTTTT.

CDR3 DNA sequence: TGCGCCAGCAGTGAGTCGGGGCGGGGTGACACCGGGGAGCTGTTTTTT. As protein: CASSESGRGDTGELFF. V gene TRBV10-2 combines with J gene TRBJ2-2; the D gene is possibly TRBD2 (6 bases). Germline loops: CDR1 WSHSY, CDR2 SAAADI. This CDR3 comprises 16 residues. The V gene lost 0 bases and the J gene lost 3 bases, with 11 bases spanning the gap.

The chain employs TRBV15 and TRBJ2-7, with D tentatively TRBD1 (5 bases). The CDR3 is made up of 16 amino acids. Germline CDR1 LNHNV, CDR2 YYDKDF (reference sequence). V lost 1 base and J lost 2, with 15 bases in between. CDR3 nucleotide sequence: TGTGCCACCAGCAGAGCTGGGGCGGTTCTCACCTACGAGCAGTACTTC. It translates to CATSRAGAVLTYEQYF.

The chain carries TRBV6-6 and TRBJ1-6; D gene uncertain. V lost 7 bases to trimming and J lost 2 bases, with 6 bases between them. CDR1 is MNHNY and CDR2 is SVGAGI in the germline V gene (reference sequence). This CDR3 is 13 amino acids long. The CDR3 coding sequence is TGTGCCAGCACTTTACCCTATAATTCACCCCTCCACTTT. This codes for CASTLPYNSPLHF.

The rearrangement joins TRBV10-3 to TRBJ1-1; the D is unclear. CDR1 and CDR2 (germline): ENHRY, SYGVKD. Trimming removed 0 bases at V and 0 bases at J, with 14 bases between. The CDR3 covers 17 residues. In DNA form, the CDR3 reads TGTGCCATCAGTGAGTCGACTTATAGTAGTTTGAACACTGAAGCTTTCTTT. Translating gives CAISESTYSSLNTEAFF.

The V call is TRBV9, the J call TRBJ1-2, with 8 bases that match TRBD1. This CDR3 contains 12 residues. The junction had 3 bases not matched to a gene; V was cut back by 4 bases and J by 7 bases. From germline, CDR1 is SGDLS and CDR2 YYNGEE. The CDR3 DNA is TGTGCCAGCAGCATCACAGGGGGTGGCTACACCTTC. This translates into CASSITGGGYTF. The complete variable domain, with remaining parts taken from reference TRBV9 and TRBJ1-2, reads DSGVTQTPKHLITATGQRVTLRCSPRSGDLSVYWYQQSLDQGLQFLIQYYNGEERAKGNILERFSAQQFPDLHSELNLSSLELGDSALYFCASSITGGGYTFGSGTRLTVV.

This rearrangement joins TRBV5-1 to TRBJ2-6; 7 bases agree with TRBD1. With V trimmed by 1 base and J by 4 bases, 2 bases remained unmatched. The length of the CDR3 is 15 residues. Germline lookup yields CDR1 SGHRS and CDR2 YFSETQ. CDR3 in DNA: TGCGCCAGCAGCTTGACAGGGGAAGGGGCCAACGTCCTGACTTTC. This translates into CASSLTGEGANVLTF.

The chain is built from TRBV15 and TRBJ2-7; D gene uncertain. The germline gives CDR1 LNHNV, CDR2 YYDKDF (reference sequence). The CDR3 is 12 residues long. V was trimmed by 6 bases and J by 7 bases, leaving 13 bases between them. This CDR3 reads CATRGGTEEQYF. CDR3 nucleotides: TGTGCCACCAGAGGTGGTACTGAGGAGCAGTACTTC.

Of note for this clone: Its ends do not fully match the called genes, so a read error is possible. The chain uses TRBV7-7 and TRBJ2-1; TRBD2 is a possible D gene (6 bases). Germline lookup yields CDR1 SSHAT and CDR2 FNYEAQ (reference sequence). The CDR3 is made up of 14 amino acids. The DNA of the CDR3 is TGTGCTAGCAGCTTAGGGAGGACCCACAATGAGCAGTTCTTC. This gives the protein CASSLGRTHNEQFF.

The chain has TRBV10-1 and TRBJ2-1; tentative D call: TRBD1 (5 bases). Germline V gene data show CDR1 as WNHNN and CDR2 as SYGVQD (reference sequence). This CDR3 contains 13 residues. The V gene lost 2 bases and the J gene lost 6 bases, with 8 bases spanning the gap. In DNA form, the CDR3 reads TGCGCCAGCAGTGAGGGGGCTTTCAATGAGCAGTTCTTC. Encoded protein: CASSEGAFNEQFF.

The V gene is TRBV11-2, the J gene TRBJ1-2; 10 bases align to TRBD1. Germline V gene data show CDR1 as SGHAT and CDR2 as FQNNGV. The CDR3 covers 15 residues. Trimming removed 5 bases from V and 1 base from J; junction bases left unmatched: 4. CDR3 amino acids: CASSPRDRGNYGYTF. The CDR3 region has the DNA TGTGCCAGCAGCCCCCGGGACAGGGGTAACTATGGCTACACCTTC.

Written as DNA, the CDR3 is TGTGCCAGCAGTGACCCTGAATATACCGGGACACAATACAATGAGCAGTTCTTC. Protein product: CASSDPEYTGTQYNEQFF. This chain connects TRBV6-4 to TRBJ2-1, with TRBD1 as a possible D gene (6 bases). CDR1 is MRHNA and CDR2 is SNTAGT in the germline V gene. CDR3 length: 18 residues. The V gene lost 2 bases and the J gene lost 4 bases, with 21 bases spanning the gap.

Only one count was recorded for this clone. This rearrangement joins TRBV5-6 to TRBJ2-2; D possibly corresponds to TRBD1 (5 bases). V was shortened by 6 bases and J by 8 bases, with 11 bases between the two germline ends. CDR3 length equals 12 residues. Germline loops: CDR1 SGHDT, CDR2 YYEEEE. The CDR3 here is CASNSGLGELFF. The CDR3 nucleotides are TGTGCCAGCAACTCAGGGTTAGGGGAGCTGTTTTTT.

The J gene is TRBJ1-1, the V gene TRBV6-1, with D possibly matching TRBD1 (5 bases). With 5 bases removed from V and 5 bases from J, the gap between germline ends came to 15 bases. Germline loops: CDR1 MNHNS, CDR2 SASEGT. CDR3 size: 14 residues. Here the CDR3 DNA reads TGTGCCAGCAGTTTACAGGAAAGGGCGACTGAAGCTTTCTTT. It translates to CASSLQERATEAFF.

The gene calls are TRBV19 and TRBJ1-2; D call uncertain. Germline CDR1 LNHDA, CDR2 SQIVND (reference sequence). The CDR3 totals 15 residues. V lost 1 base, J lost 5 bases, and 14 bases lay in between. The CDR3 sequence: CASSIVDGETYGYTF. In DNA, the CDR3 is TGTGCCAGTAGTATAGTTGACGGAGAGACGTATGGCTACACCTTC.

The rearrangement links TRBV7-6 to TRBJ1-5; tentative D call: TRBD1 (5 bases). Trimming took off 2 bases at V and 1 base at J, with 18 bases between the two ends. Germline CDR1 is SGHVS and CDR2 is FNYEAQ. The CDR3 covers 18 residues. For the CDR3, the DNA is TGTGCCAGCAGCTTAAGCAGGGTGGTAAGTATGAGCAATCAGCCCCAGCATTTT. This sequence encodes CASSLSRVVSMSNQPQHF.

This chain uses TRBV5-5 with TRBJ1-2; the D gene is possibly TRBD1 (5 bases). Germline V gives CDR1 SGHKS, CDR2 YYEKEE (reference sequence). Trimming took 6 bases from V and 8 from J, leaving 23 bases between them. The CDR3 sequence is 15 residues long. Here the CDR3 DNA reads TGTGCCAGCAAACCGGGACCCGCTCTAGCGAGGGGCTACACCTTC. Protein: CASKPGPALARGYTF.

V gene TRBV5-4 combines with J gene TRBJ2-2; 12 positions match TRBD2. V was clipped by 4 bases and J by 6 bases; unmatched bases: 7. The germline V gene has CDR1 SGHNT and CDR2 YYREEE (reference sequence). This CDR3 has 16 residues. The CDR3 DNA follows: TGTGCCAGCAGCCTGAGGACTAGCGGGGCGGCCGGGGAGCTGTTTTTT. Translation gives CASSLRTSGAAGELFF.

The chain is built from TRBV10-3 and TRBJ1-2; 7 bases are a match to TRBD1. The germline V gene has CDR1 ENHRY and CDR2 SYGVKD. The CDR3 has 15 amino acids. Unmatched junction bases numbered 8, after V lost 7 bases and J lost 0 bases. CDR3: CAITTQGTANYGYTF. The CDR3, as DNA: TGTGCCATCACAACCCAGGGGACAGCTAACTATGGCTACACCTTC.

This chain uses TRBV5-1 with TRBJ2-3; no clear D. V was trimmed by 5 bases and J by 5 bases, leaving 6 bases between them. This CDR3 comprises 11 residues. CDR1 and CDR2 (germline): SGHRS, YFSETQ. The CDR3 DNA is TGCGCCAGCAGGTCGGGAGATACGCAGTATTTT. Protein sequence: CASRSGDTQYF.

The chain links TRBV27 to TRBJ2-7; TRBD1 matches at 7 bases. The V gene's germline CDR1 is MNHEY and CDR2 SMNVEV (reference sequence). The CDR3 has 13 amino acids. With V trimmed by 9 bases and J by 1 base, 6 bases remained unmatched. The CDR3 loop is CASRQGASYEQYF. In DNA, the CDR3 is TGTGCCAGTAGACAGGGAGCGTCCTACGAGCAGTACTTC.

The genes are TRBV2 and TRBJ1-2; possibly TRBD1 for D (6 bases). The CDR3 loop spans 13 amino acids. Trimming took 6 bases from V and 3 from J, leaving 11 bases between them. Germline CDR1 is SNHLY and CDR2 is FYNNEI. This CDR3 is CASRQGRDYGYTF. The CDR3 DNA sequence: TGTGCCAGCAGACAGGGAAGGGACTATGGCTACACCTTC.

This chain joins TRBV5-3 and TRBJ1-1; D ambiguous. TRBV5-3 is filed as an ORF, its function uncertain. V lost 2 bases, J lost 6 bases, and 20 bases lay in between. The length of the CDR3 is 16 residues. CDR3 region: CARSFRWVVASPEAFF. The DNA for the CDR3 is TGTGCCAGAAGCTTTCGTTGGGTGGTGGCCAGCCCTGAAGCTTTCTTT.

The J gene is TRBJ2-7, the V gene TRBV5-1, with a possible D match to TRBD1 (6 bases). Germline CDR1 reads SGHRS; CDR2 reads YFSETQ. This CDR3 contains 12 residues. The germline V and J ends were trimmed by 0 bases and 9 bases, with 10 bases remaining between them. The CDR3 loop reads CASSLDRAGQYF. The CDR3 nucleotides are TGCGCCAGCAGCTTGGACAGGGCCGGGCAGTACTTC.

The J gene is TRBJ2-7, the V gene TRBV14, with 9 bases aligning to TRBD2. This CDR3 comprises 14 residues. Germline CDR1 SGHDN, CDR2 FVKESK. V trimming: 2 bases; J trimming: 1 base; junction bases outside the gene matches: 0. For the CDR3, the DNA is TGTGCCAGCAGCCAACTAGCGGGATCCTACGAGCAGTACTTC. It translates to CASSQLAGSYEQYF.

The chain recombines TRBV5-4 with TRBJ2-3, with unresolved D. Germline-derived CDR1 and CDR2 are SGHNT and YYREEE (reference sequence). CDR3 size: 15 residues. Trimming pared 4 bases from V and 3 bases from J, leaving 15 bases between. CDR3 bases: TGTGCCAGCAGCCCAGTCGGGCGGCGGACAGATACGCAGTATTTT. This encodes CASSPVGRRTDTQYF.

This clone was counted a few times. J is TRBJ1-3 and V is TRBV10-1; D gene unclear. CDR1 and CDR2 (germline): WNHNN, SYGVQD (reference sequence). V lost 3 bases, J lost 3 bases, and 9 bases lay in between. The CDR3 spans 14 residues. DNA for the CDR3: TGCGCCAGCAGTGAACGGGGAGGTGGAAACACCATATATTTT. Translation: CASSERGGGNTIYF.